This T cell receptor beta chain is from a study of T cells in localized non-small cell lung cancer. Overall study findings and caveats: Longer overall survival was associated with a higher density of T cells in the blood. Clonality of T cells reached its maximum in uninvolved adjacent lung, surpassing tumor.

This CDR3 spans 12 amino acids. The germline CDR1 and CDR2 sequences are MNHNY and SVGAGI (reference sequence). With 0 bases removed from V and 11 bases from J, the gap between germline ends came to 10 bases. This table comes from immunoSEQ multiplex PCR, and its TCRdb copy is limited to in-frame clones, with some not included. This table has about 23,000 clones, roughly 87% appearing once. Turning to this clone: Its specificity is unknown.

Sample: peripheral blood, taken before any cancer treatment. This clonotype was sampled from an older male donor with stage I squamous cell lung carcinoma. V usage is TRBV6-6 and J usage is TRBJ1-1; D remains ambiguous. CDR3 in amino acids: CASSYSEGGAFF. The CDR3 nucleotides read TGTGCCAGCAGTTACTCGGAGGGTGGGGCTTTCTTT.